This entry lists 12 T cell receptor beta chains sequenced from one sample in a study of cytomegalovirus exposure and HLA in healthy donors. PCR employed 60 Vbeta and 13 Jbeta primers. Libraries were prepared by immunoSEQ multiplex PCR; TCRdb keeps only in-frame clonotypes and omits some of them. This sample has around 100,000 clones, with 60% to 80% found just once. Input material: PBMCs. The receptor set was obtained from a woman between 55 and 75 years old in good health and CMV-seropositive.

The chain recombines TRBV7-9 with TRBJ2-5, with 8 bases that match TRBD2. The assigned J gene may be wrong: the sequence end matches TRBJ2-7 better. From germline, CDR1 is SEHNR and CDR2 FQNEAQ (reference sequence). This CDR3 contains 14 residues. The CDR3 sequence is CASSPPGGRHEQYF. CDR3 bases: TGTGCCAGCAGCCCGCCGGGCGGGAGGCACGAGCAGTACTTC.

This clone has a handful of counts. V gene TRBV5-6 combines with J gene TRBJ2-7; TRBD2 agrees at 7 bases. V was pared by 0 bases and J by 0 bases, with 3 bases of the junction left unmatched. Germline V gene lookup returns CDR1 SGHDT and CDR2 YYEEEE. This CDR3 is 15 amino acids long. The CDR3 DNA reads TGTGCCAGCAGCTTGGGAGGCGGGAGCTCCTACGAGCAGTACTTC. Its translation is CASSLGGGSSYEQYF.

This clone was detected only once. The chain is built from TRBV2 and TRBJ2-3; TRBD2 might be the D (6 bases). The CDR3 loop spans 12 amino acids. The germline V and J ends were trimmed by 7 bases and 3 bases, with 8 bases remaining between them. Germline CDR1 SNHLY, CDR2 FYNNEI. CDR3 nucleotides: TGTGCCAGCATGGCGGGGACAGATACGCAGTATTTT. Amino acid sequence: CASMAGTDTQYF.

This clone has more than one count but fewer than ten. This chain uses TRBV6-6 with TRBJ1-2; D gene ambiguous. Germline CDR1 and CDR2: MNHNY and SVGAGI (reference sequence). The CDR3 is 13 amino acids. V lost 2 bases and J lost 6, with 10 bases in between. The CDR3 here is CASSYIELDGYTF. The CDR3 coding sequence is TGTGCCAGCAGTTACATTGAACTGGATGGCTACACCTTC.

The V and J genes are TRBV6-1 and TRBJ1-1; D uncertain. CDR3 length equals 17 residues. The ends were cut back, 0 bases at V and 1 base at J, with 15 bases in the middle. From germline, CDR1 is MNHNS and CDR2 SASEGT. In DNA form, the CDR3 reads TGTGCCAGCAGTGAAGCAAGGCGGTCCGCGCAGAACACTGAAGCTTTCTTT. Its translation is CASSEARRSAQNTEAFF.

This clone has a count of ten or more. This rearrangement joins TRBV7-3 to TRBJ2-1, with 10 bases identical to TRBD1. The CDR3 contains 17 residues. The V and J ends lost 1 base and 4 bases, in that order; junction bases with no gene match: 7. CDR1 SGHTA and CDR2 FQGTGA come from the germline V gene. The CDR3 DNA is TGTGCCAGCAGCTTAAGGGCCGGGACAGGGGCGTACAATGAGCAGTTCTTC. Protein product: CASSLRAGTGAYNEQFF.

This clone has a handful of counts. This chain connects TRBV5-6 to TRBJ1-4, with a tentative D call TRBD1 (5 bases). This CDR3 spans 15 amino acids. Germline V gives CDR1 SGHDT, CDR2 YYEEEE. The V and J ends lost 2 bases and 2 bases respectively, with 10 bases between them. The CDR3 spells CASSFREGTNEKLFF. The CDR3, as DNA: TGTGCCAGCAGCTTCCGGGAGGGGACTAATGAAAAACTGTTTTTT. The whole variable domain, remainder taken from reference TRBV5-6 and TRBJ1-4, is DAGVTQSPTHLIKTRGQQVTLRCSPKSGHDTVSWYQQALGQGPQFIFQYYEEEERQRGNFPDRFSGHQFPNYSSELNVNALLLGDSALYLCASSFREGTNEKLFFGSGTQLSVL.

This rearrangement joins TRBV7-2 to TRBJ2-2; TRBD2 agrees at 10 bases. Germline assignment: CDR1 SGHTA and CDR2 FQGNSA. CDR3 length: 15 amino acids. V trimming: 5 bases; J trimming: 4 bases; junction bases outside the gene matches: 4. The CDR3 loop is CASSPSGSSTGELFF. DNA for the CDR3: TGTGCCAGCAGCCCTAGCGGGAGTAGCACCGGGGAGCTGTTTTTT.

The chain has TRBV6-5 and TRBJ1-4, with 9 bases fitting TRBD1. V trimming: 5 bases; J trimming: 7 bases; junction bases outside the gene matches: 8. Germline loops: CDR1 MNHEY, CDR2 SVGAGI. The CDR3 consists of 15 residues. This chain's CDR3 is CASSPTGGTGEKLFF. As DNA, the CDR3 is TGTGCCAGCAGTCCCACAGGGGGCACAGGTGAAAAACTGTTTTTT.

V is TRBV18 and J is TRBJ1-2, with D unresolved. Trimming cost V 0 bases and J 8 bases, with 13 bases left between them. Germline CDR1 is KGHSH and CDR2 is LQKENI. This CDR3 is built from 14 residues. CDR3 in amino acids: CASSPPGLRQGYTF. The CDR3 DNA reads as TGTGCCAGCTCACCACCGGGCTTACGCCAAGGCTACACCTTC.

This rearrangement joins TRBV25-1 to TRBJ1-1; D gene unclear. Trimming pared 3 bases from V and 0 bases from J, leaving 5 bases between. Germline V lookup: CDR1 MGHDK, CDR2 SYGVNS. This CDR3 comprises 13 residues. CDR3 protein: CASSDTLNTEAFF. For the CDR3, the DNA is TGTGCCAGCAGTGATACTCTGAACACTGAAGCTTTCTTT.

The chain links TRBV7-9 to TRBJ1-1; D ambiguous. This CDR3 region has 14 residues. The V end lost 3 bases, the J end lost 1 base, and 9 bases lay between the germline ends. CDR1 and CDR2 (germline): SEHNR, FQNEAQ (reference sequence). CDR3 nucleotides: TGTGCCAGCAGCTTGAACAGCGGGAACACTGAAGCTTTCTTT. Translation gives CASSLNSGNTEAFF.